This T cell receptor (beta chain) was recovered during a study of T cell repertoires in cytomegalovirus infection. Study overall: Well-studied HLA-B-restricted epitopes and recently identified HLA-C-restricted epitopes of CMV were both used in the study. It can be stated that public TCR beta signatures indicated CMV infection as well as a matching HLA type. Findings and caveats of the study: Summed frequency of shared TCR beta families picked out CMV carriers who also had the relevant HLA.

In its sample, this clonotype was seen once. Antigen: not known. A much larger clonotype is one base distant, so this may be a read error. TCRdb re-called the reads with MiXCR, one entry per CDR3 protein. The repertoire holds roughly 800,000 distinct CDR3 sequences, with approximately 32% as singletons. This material consisted of cultured CD8+ T cells from PBMCs, taken from culture after CMV antigen stimulation. The source of this sequence is a human donor in good health (CMV status not recorded). Some clones in this sample may be carry-over from other donors' samples.

The CDR3, as DNA: TGTGCCGGCAGCCCAAGGACAGGGCCCCCTGGAAACACCATATATTTT. It yields the protein CAGSPRTGPPGNTIYF. This chain connects TRBV7-2 to TRBJ1-3; 8 bases match TRBD1. The CDR3 extends over 16 amino acids. The V gene's germline CDR1 is SGHTA and CDR2 FQGNSA.